A selection of T cell receptor beta chains follows, all from one sample in a study of cytomegalovirus exposure and HLA in healthy donors. Using immunoSEQ multiplex PCR, the repertoire was profiled, and TCRdb retains in-frame clones only, with some absent. Of approximately 120,000 clones listed, around 82% are singletons. The source material was PBMCs. All receptors derive from a female donor in good health and CMV-seronegative. Both conserved end residues are part of each CDR3. Each record gives: D gene, J gene, clone size, V gene, CDR3 protein, CDR3 DNA. A D gene is named only where the DNA matches it firmly. Part of the rows lack a size; the others show once, few, many or a class for expanded clones.

d_gene: TRBD2; j_gene: TRBJ2-5; abundance: .; v_gene: TRBV29-1; CDR3aa: CSVEIAGELETQYF; CDR3nt: TGCAGCGTTGAGATAGCGGGGGAGTTAGAGACCCAGTACTTC
d_gene: .; j_gene: TRBJ2-1; abundance: few; v_gene: TRBV6-5; CDR3aa: CASSRTGKYNEQFF; CDR3nt: TGTGCCAGCAGTCGCACGGGGAAATACAATGAGCAGTTCTTC
d_gene: TRBD1; j_gene: TRBJ2-5; abundance: .; v_gene: TRBV6-6; CDR3aa: CASSPTGGSKWTQYF; CDR3nt: TGTGCCAGCAGCCCGACAGGGGGCAGTAAATGGACCCAGTACTTC
d_gene: .; j_gene: TRBJ1-3; abundance: once; v_gene: TRBV28; CDR3aa: CASSIYSGNTIYF; CDR3nt: TGTGCCAGCAGTATTTACTCTGGAAACACCATATATTTT
d_gene: .; j_gene: TRBJ2-6; abundance: .; v_gene: TRBV7-9; CDR3aa: CALLGANGLTF; CDR3nt: TGTGCCCTACTTGGGGCCAACGGCCTGACTTTC
d_gene: TRBD1; j_gene: TRBJ2-2; abundance: .; v_gene: TRBV11-2; CDR3aa: CASSLTGGNTGELFF; CDR3nt: TGTGCCAGCAGCTTGACAGGGGGAAACACCGGGGAGCTGTTTTTT
d_gene: TRBD1; j_gene: TRBJ2-4; abundance: .; v_gene: TRBV9; CDR3aa: CASSPGTGKNIQYF; CDR3nt: TGTGCCAGCAGCCCCGGGACAGGGAAAAACATTCAGTACTTC
d_gene: TRBD1; j_gene: TRBJ2-7; abundance: .; v_gene: TRBV11-2; CDR3aa: CASSLSATGGEKQYF; CDR3nt: TGTGCCAGCAGTCTATCCGCGACAGGGGGCGAGAAGCAGTACTTC
d_gene: .; j_gene: TRBJ2-1; abundance: .; v_gene: TRBV10-1; CDR3aa: CASSPPPAGSYNEQFF; CDR3nt: TGCGCCAGCAGTCCCCCCCCCGCCGGCTCCTACAATGAGCAGTTCTTC
d_gene: TRBD1; j_gene: TRBJ1-5; abundance: few; v_gene: TRBV4-2; CDR3aa: CASSQDVDRGNQPQHF; CDR3nt: TGTGCCAGCAGCCAAGACGTGGACAGGGGTAATCAGCCCCAGCATTTT
d_gene: TRBD1; j_gene: TRBJ1-3; abundance: .; v_gene: TRBV2; CDR3aa: CASRGQAGNTIYF; CDR3nt: TGTGCCAGCAGGGGACAGGCTGGAAACACCATATATTTT
d_gene: .; j_gene: TRBJ1-6; abundance: .; v_gene: TRBV6-5; CDR3aa: CASGSSPLHF; CDR3nt: TGTGCCAGCGGCAGTTCACCCCTCCACTTT
d_gene: TRBD2; j_gene: TRBJ2-3; abundance: .; v_gene: TRBV6-4; CDR3aa: CASSDWGTSPDTQYF; CDR3nt: TGTGCCAGCAGTGACTGGGGGACTAGCCCCGATACGCAGTATTTT
d_gene: TRBD1; j_gene: TRBJ1-1; abundance: .; v_gene: TRBV5-6; CDR3aa: CASSWEGQGNTEAFF; CDR3nt: TGTGCCAGCAGCTGGGAGGGACAGGGGAACACTGAAGCTTTCTTT
d_gene: .; j_gene: TRBJ2-1; abundance: .; v_gene: TRBV5-6; CDR3aa: CASSLGSQGDEQFF; CDR3nt: TGTGCCAGCAGCTTGGGGTCTCAGGGTGACGAGCAGTTCTTC
d_gene: .; j_gene: TRBJ2-5; abundance: .; v_gene: TRBV11-2; CDR3aa: CASSLEWRARETQYF; CDR3nt: TGTGCCAGCAGCTTAGAGTGGAGGGCCAGAGAGACCCAGTACTTC
d_gene: TRBD2; j_gene: TRBJ2-3; abundance: .; v_gene: TRBV11-2; CDR3aa: CASSLTTSGGTDTQYF; CDR3nt: TGTGCCAGCAGCTTAACGACTAGCGGGGGCACAGATACGCAGTATTTT
d_gene: TRBD1; j_gene: TRBJ1-3; abundance: .; v_gene: TRBV19; CDR3aa: CASSMGQGGSNTIYF; CDR3nt: TGCGCCAGTAGTATGGGACAGGGGGGAAGCAACACCATATATTTT
d_gene: TRBD2; j_gene: TRBJ2-5; abundance: .; v_gene: TRBV9; CDR3aa: CASSVGSSGGGGETQYF; CDR3nt: TGTGCCAGCAGCGTAGGAAGTAGTGGCGGGGGGGGAGAGACCCAGTACTTC
d_gene: TRBD1; j_gene: TRBJ1-2; abundance: .; v_gene: TRBV11-2; CDR3aa: CASSLVYRAGDRNYGYTF; CDR3nt: TGTGCCAGCAGCTTAGTCTACCGGGCGGGGGACAGGAACTATGGCTACACCTTC
d_gene: TRBD2; j_gene: TRBJ2-3; abundance: few; v_gene: TRBV11-2; CDR3aa: CASSAQTSGRTDTQYF; CDR3nt: TGTGCCAGCAGCGCCCAGACTAGCGGACGCACAGATACGCAGTATTTT
d_gene: .; j_gene: TRBJ2-5; abundance: once; v_gene: TRBV7-3; CDR3aa: CASSTTDRRAQYF; CDR3nt: TGTGCCAGCAGCACAACAGACCGTCGAGCCCAGTACTTC
d_gene: .; j_gene: TRBJ2-1; abundance: few; v_gene: TRBV6-1; CDR3aa: CASREGTGDYNEQFF; CDR3nt: TGTGCCAGTCGAGAAGGGACTGGAGACTACAATGAGCAGTTCTTC